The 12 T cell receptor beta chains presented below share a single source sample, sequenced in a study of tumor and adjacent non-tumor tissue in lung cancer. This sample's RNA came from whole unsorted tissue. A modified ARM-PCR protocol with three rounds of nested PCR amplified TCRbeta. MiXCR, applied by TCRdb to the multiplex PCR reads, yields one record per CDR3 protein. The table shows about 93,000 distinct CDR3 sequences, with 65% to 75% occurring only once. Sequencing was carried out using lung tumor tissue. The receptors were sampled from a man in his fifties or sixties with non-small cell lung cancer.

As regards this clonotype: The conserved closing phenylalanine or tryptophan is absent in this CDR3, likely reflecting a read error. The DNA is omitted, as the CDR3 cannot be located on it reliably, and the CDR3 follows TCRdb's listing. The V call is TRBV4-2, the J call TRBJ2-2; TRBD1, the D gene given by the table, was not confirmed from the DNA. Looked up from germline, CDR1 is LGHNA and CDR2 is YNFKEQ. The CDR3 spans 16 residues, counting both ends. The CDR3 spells CASSSRGDSNTGELFI.

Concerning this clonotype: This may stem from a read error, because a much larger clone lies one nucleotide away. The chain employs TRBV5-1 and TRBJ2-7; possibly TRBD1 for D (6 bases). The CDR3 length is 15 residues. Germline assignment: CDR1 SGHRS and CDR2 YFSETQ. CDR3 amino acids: CASSLDREKVYDQYF. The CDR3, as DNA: TGCGCCAGCAGCTTGGACAGGGAAAAGGTCTACGACCAGTACTTC.

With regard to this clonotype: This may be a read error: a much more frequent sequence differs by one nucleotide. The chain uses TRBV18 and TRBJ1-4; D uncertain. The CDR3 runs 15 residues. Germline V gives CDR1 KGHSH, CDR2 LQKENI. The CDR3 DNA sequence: TGTGACAGCTCCGCGAGGACGGGTTCAGCTGAAAAACTGTTTTTT. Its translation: CDSSARTGSAEKLFF.

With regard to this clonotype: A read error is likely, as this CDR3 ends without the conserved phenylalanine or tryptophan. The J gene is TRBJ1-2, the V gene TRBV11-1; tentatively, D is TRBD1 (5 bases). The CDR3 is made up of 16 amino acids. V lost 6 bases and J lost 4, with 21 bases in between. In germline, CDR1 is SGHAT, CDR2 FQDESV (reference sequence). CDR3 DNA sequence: TGTGCCAGCAGTTGTAGACCGATAGGGGACGGCTATGGCTACACCTTA. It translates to CASSCRPIGDGYGYTL.

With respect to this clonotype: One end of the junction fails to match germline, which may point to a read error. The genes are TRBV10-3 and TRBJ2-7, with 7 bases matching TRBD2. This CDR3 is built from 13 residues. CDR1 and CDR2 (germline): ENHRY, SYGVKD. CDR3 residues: CAVGGRADYVQYF. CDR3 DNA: TGTGCCGTCGGCGGGAGAGCGGACTACGTGCAGTACTTC.

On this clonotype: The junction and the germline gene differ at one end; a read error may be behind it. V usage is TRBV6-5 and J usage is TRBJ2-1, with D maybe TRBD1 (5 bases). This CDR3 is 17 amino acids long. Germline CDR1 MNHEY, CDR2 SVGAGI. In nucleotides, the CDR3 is TGTGCCAGCAGTTACTCGAGTGATTCAGGGATCAGCAATGACCAGTTCTTC. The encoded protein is CASSYSSDSGISNDQFF.

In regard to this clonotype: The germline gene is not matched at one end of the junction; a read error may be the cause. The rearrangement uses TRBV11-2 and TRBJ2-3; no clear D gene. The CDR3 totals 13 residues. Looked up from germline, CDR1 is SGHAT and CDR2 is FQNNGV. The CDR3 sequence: CASSFACTNTLYF. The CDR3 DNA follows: TGTGCCAGCAGTTTTGCCTGCACAAATACGCTGTATTTT.

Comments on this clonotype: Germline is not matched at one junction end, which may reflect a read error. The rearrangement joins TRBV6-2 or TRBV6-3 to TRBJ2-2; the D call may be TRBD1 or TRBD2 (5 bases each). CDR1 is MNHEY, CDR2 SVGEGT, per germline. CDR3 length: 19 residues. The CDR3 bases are TGTGCCAACAGTCCTCTAGCTGGGGGAATTAACGCGAACACCGGGGAGCTGTTCTTT. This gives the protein CANSPLAGGINANTGELFF.

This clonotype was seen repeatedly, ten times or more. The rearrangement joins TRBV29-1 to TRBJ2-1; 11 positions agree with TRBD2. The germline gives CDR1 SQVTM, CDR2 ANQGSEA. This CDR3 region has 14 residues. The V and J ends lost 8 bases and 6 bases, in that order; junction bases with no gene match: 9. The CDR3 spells CSTGLAALGNEQFF. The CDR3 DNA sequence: TGCAGCACGGGACTAGCGGCACTTGGCAATGAGCAGTTCTTC.

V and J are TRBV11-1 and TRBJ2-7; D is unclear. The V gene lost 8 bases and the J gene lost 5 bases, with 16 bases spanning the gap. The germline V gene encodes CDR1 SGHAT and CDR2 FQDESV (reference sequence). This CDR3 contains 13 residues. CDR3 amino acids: CASFPGGAHEQYF. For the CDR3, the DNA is TGTGCCAGCTTTCCCGGCGGCGCCCACGAGCAGTACTTC.

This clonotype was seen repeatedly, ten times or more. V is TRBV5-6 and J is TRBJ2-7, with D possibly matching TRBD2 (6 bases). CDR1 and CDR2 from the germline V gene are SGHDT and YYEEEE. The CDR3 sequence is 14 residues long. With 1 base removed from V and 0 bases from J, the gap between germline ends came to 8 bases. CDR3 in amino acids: CASSLLGSSYEQYF. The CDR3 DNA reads TGTGCCAGCAGCTTGCTCGGGAGCTCCTACGAGCAGTACTTC.

The CDR3 nucleotides are TGCGCCAGCAGCCAACGGACAGGTCCTTACGAGCAGTACTTC. Encoded protein: CASSQRTGPYEQYF. The chain links TRBV4-1 to TRBJ2-7, with 7 bases fitting TRBD1. The germline gives CDR1 MGHRA, CDR2 YSYEKL. Germline trimming cut 2 bases from V and 4 bases from J; bases unmatched to any gene: 5. The CDR3 is made up of 14 amino acids.